This TCR beta chain is from a study of blood T cell repertoires in COVID-19. V was pared by 5 bases and J by 1 base, with 11 bases between. CDR1 is MNHNY and CDR2 is SVGAGI in the germline V gene (reference sequence). This CDR3 spans 14 amino acids. Profiling relied on immunoSEQ multiplex PCR, and the TCRdb table lists in-frame clones only, not all of them. This table has 190,000 or so clones, around 82% appearing once. The source of this sequence is a woman over 75 with acute or convalescent COVID-19. The specimen sequenced was peripheral blood. The chain carries TRBV6-6 and TRBJ2-5; D assignment may be TRBD1 or TRBD2 (6 bases each). DNA for the CDR3: TGTGCCAGCAGTCGGGGGCTAGGCCAAGAGACCCAGTACTTC. It translates to CASSRGLGQETQYF.